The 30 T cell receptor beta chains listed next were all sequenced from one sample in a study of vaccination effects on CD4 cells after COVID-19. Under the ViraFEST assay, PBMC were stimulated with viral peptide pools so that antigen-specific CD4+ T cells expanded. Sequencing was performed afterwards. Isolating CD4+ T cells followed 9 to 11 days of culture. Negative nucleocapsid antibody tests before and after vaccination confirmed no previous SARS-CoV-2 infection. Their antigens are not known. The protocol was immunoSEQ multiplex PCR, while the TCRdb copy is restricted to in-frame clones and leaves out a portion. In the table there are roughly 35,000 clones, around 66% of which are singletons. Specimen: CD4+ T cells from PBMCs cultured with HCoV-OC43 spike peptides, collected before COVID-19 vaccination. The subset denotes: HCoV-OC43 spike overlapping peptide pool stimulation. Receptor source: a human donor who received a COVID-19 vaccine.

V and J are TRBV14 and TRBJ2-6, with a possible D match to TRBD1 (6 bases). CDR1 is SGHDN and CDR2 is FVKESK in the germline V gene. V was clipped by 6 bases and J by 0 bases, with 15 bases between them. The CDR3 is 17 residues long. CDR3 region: CASSDTGTYSGANVLTF. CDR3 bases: TGTGCCAGCAGTGATACAGGGACGTACTCTGGGGCCAACGTCCTGACTTTC.

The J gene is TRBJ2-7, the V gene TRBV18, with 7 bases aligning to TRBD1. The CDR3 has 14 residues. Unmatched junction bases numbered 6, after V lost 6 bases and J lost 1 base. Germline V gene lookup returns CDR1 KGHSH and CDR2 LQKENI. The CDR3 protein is CASSPTGFSYEQYF. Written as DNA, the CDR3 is TGTGCCAGCTCGCCGACAGGGTTTTCCTACGAGCAGTACTTC.

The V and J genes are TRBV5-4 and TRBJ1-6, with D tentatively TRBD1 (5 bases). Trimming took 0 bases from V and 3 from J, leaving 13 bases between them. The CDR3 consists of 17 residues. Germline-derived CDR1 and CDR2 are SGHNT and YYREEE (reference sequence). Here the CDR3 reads CASSLELRGGYNSPLHF. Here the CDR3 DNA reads TGTGCCAGCAGCTTGGAGTTACGGGGCGGCTATAATTCACCCCTCCACTTT.

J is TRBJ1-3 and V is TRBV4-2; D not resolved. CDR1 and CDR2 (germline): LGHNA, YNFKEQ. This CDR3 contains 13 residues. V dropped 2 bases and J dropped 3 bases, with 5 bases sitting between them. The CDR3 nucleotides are TGTGCCAGCAGCCAATCAAGTGGAAACACCATATATTTT. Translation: CASSQSSGNTIYF.

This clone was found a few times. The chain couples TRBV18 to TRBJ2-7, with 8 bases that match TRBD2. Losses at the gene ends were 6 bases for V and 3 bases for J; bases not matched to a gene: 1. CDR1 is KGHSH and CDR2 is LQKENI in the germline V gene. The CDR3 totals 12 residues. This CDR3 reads CASSGTSYEQYF. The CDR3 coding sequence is TGTGCCAGCTCCGGGACTAGCTACGAGCAGTACTTC.

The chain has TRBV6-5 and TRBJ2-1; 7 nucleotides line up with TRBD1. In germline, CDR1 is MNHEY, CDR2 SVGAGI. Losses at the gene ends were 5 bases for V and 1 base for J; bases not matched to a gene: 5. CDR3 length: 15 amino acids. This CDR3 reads CASSNRQGSYNEQFF. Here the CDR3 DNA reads TGTGCCAGCAGTAATAGACAGGGATCCTACAATGAGCAGTTCTTC.

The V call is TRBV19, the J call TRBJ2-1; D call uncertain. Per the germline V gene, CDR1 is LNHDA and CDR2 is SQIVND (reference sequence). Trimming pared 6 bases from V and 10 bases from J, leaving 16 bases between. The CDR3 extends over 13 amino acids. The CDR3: CASSVRGDREQFF. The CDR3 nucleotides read TGTGCCAGTAGCGTCCGTGGTGATCGGGAGCAGTTCTTC.

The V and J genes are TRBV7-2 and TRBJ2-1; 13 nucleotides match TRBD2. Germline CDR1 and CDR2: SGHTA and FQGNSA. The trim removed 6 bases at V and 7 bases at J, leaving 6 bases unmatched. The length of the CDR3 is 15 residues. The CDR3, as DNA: TGTGCCAGCAGTCGACTAGCGGGAGGTTGGAATGAGCAGTTCTTC. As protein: CASSRLAGGWNEQFF.

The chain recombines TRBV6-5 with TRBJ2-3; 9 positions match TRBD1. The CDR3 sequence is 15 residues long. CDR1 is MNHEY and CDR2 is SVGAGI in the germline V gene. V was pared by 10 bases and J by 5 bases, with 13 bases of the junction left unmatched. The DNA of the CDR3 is TGTGCCAACACTTTAGGGGGGACAGGGAGAGATACGCAGTATTTT. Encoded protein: CANTLGGTGRDTQYF.

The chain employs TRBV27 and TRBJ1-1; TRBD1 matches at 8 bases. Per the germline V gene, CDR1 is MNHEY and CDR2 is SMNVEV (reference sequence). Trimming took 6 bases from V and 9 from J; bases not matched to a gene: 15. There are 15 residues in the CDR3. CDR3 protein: CASSLKTTRQGKAFF. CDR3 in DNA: TGTGCCAGCAGCCTAAAGACTACAAGACAGGGGAAAGCTTTCTTT.

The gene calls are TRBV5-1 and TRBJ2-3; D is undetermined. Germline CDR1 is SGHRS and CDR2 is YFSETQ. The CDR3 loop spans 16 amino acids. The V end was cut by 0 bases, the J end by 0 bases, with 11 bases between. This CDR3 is CASSLVLWISTDTQYF. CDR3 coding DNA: TGCGCCAGCAGCTTGGTATTGTGGATTAGCACAGATACGCAGTATTTT.

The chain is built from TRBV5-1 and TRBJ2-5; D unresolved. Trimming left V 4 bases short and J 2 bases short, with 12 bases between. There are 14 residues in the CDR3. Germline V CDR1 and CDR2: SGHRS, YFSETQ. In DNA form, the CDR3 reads TGCGCCAGCAGCAGAGAAGCAGGACAAGAGACCCAGTACTTC. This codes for CASSREAGQETQYF.

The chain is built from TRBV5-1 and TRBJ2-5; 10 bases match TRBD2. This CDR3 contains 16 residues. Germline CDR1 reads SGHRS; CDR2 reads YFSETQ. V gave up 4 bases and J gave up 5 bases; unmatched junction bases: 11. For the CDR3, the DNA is TGCGCCAGCAGCCGGGAAACTAGCGGGGTAGGGGAGACCCAGTACTTC. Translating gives CASSRETSGVGETQYF.

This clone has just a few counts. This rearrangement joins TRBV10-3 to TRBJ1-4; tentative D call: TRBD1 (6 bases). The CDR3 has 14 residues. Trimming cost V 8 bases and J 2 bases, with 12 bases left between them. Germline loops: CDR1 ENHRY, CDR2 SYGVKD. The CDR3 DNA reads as TGTGCCATCCGTGGAGGGGGGACTAATGAAAAACTGTTTTTT. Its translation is CAIRGGGTNEKLFF.

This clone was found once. The CDR3 loop is CASRTGTGIEQYF. The CDR3, as DNA: TGTGCCAGCAGAACCGGGACAGGGATCGAGCAGTACTTC. The chain is built from TRBV2 and TRBJ2-7; 9 bases map to TRBD1. CDR1 is SNHLY and CDR2 is FYNNEI in the germline V gene. Trimming at V came to 6 bases and at J to 6 bases, leaving 6 bases not matched to a gene. The CDR3 totals 13 residues. Together with reference TRBV2 and TRBJ2-7, the CDR3 gives the full variable domain: EPEVTQTPSHQVTQMGQEVILRCVPISNHLYFYWYRQILGQKVEFLVSFYNNEISEKSEIFDDQFSVERPDGSNFTLKIRSTKLEDSAMYFCASRTGTGIEQYFGPGTRLTVT.

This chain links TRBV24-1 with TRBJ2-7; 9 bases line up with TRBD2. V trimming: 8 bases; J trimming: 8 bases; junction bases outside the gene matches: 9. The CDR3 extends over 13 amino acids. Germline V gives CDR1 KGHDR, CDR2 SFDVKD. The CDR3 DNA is TGTGCCACCATCGAGTGCGGGAGGGCCAAGCAGTACTTC. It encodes CATIECGRAKQYF.

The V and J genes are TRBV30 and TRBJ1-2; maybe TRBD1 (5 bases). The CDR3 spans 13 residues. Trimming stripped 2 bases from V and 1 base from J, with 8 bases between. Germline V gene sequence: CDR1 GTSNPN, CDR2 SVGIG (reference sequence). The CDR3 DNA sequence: TGTGCCTGGAGTAGGGGCAATAACTATGGCTACACCTTC. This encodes CAWSRGNNYGYTF.

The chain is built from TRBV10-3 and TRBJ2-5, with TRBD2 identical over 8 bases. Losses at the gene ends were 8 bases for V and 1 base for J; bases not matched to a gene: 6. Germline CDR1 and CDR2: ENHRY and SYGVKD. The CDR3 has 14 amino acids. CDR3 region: CAIGLAGTQETQYF. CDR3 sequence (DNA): TGTGCCATCGGGCTAGCGGGCACCCAAGAGACCCAGTACTTC.

The CDR3 protein is CASLDIASYEQYF. CDR3 sequence (DNA): TGTGCCAGCCTAGACATAGCCTCGTACGAGCAGTACTTC. The chain links TRBV6-5 to TRBJ2-7, with no clear D. Germline assignment: CDR1 MNHEY and CDR2 SVGAGI. V dropped 8 bases and J dropped 4 bases, with 15 bases sitting between them. This CDR3 spans 13 amino acids.

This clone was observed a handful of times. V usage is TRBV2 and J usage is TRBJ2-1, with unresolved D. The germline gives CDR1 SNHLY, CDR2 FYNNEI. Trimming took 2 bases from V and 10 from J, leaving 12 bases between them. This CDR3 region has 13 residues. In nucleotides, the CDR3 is TGTGCCAGCAGTGAAAGATGGGTGGCCGAGCAGTTCTTC. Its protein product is CASSERWVAEQFF.

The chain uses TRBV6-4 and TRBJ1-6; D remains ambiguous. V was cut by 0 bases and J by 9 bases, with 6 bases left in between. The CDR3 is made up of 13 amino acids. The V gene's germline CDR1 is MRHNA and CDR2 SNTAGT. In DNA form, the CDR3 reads TGTGCCAGCAGTGACTCAGAGGGTTCACCCCTCCACTTT. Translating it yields CASSDSEGSPLHF.

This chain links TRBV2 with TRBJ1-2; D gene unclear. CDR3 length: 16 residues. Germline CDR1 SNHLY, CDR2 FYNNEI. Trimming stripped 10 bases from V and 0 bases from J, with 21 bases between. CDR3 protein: CATRAWETEANYGYTF. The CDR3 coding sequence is TGTGCCACGAGGGCTTGGGAGACGGAGGCTAACTATGGCTACACCTTC.

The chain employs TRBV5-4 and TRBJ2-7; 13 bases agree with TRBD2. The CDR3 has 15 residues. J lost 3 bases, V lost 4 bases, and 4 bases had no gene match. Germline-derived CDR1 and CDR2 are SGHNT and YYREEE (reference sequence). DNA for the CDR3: TGTGCCAGCAGCGCGACTAGCGGGGGGTACTACGAGCAGTACTTC. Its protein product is CASSATSGGYYEQYF.

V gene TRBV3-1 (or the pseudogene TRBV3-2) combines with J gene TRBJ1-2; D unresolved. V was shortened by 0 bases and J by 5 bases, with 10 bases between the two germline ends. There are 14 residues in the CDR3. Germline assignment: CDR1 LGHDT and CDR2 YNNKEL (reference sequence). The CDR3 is CASSQEAQYYGYTF. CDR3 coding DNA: TGTGCCAGCAGCCAAGAGGCACAGTATTATGGCTACACCTTC.

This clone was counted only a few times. The CDR3 sequence is CASSGAGRYNSPLHF. The DNA of the CDR3 is TGTGCCAGCAGCGGGGCCGGGAGGTATAATTCACCCCTCCACTTT. V and J are TRBV27 and TRBJ1-6, with D possibly matching TRBD1 (5 bases). Between the trimmed V and J ends, which lost 6 bases and 4 bases, there was a span of 13 bases. The CDR3 consists of 15 residues. CDR1 is MNHEY, CDR2 SMNVEV, per germline (reference sequence).

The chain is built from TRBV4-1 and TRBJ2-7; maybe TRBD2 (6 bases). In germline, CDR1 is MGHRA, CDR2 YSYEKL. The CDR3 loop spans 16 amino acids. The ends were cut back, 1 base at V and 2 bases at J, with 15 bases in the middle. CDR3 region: CASSQAPGVPTYEQYF. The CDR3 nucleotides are TGCGCCAGCAGCCAAGCCCCGGGGGTACCTACCTACGAGCAGTACTTC.

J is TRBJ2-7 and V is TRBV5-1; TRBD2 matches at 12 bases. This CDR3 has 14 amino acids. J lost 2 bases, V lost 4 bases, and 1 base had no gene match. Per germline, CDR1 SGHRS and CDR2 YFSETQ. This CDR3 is CASSTSGGPYEQYF. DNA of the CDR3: TGCGCCAGCAGCACTAGCGGGGGGCCCTACGAGCAGTACTTC.

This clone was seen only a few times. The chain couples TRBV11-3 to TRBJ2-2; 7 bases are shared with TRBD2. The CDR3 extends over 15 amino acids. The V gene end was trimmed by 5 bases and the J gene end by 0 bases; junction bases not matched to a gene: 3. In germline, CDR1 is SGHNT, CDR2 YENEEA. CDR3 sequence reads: CASSPGLANTGELFF. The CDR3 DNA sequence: TGTGCCAGCAGCCCCGGACTAGCGAACACCGGGGAGCTGTTTTTT. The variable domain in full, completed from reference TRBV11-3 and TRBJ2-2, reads EAGVVQSPRYKIIEKKQPVAFWCNPISGHNTLYWYLQNLGQGPELLIRYENEEAVDDSQLPKDRFSAERLKGVDSTLKIQPAELGDSAVYLCASSPGLANTGELFFGEGSRLTVL.

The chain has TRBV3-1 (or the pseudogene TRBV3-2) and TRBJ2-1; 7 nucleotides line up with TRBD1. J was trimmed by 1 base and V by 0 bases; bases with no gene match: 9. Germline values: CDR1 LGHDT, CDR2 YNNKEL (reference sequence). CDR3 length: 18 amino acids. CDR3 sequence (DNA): TGTGCCAGCAGCCAAGATAGGGAATACAGGGGTTCCTACAATGAGCAGTTCTTC. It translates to CASSQDREYRGSYNEQFF.

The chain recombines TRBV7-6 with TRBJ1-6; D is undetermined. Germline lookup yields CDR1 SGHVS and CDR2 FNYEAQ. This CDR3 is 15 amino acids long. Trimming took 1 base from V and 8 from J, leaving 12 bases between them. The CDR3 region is CASSLDARTDSPLHF. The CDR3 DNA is TGTGCCAGCAGCTTAGATGCAAGGACTGATTCACCCCTCCACTTT.